The entry below describes one TCR beta chain. Other nucleotide sequences from this sample produce the same CDR3. This sample stems from a study of technical replicates of blood from several donors. Germline V gene sequence: CDR1 DFQATT, CDR2 SNEGSKA (reference sequence). Trimming stripped 1 base from V and 3 bases from J, with 4 bases between. This CDR3 contains 11 residues. The method was immunoSEQ multiplex PCR; TCRdb's version includes in-frame clones alone and lacks a portion of them. The table shows approximately 70,000 clones, with around 91% occurring only once. What was sequenced was T cells isolated from PBMCs. The chain joins TRBV20-1 to TRBJ2-7; D uncertain. The sequence was obtained from a human donor in good health. Some clones in this sample may be carry-over from other donors' samples. This CDR3 is CSARGGYEQYF. DNA for the CDR3: TGCAGTGCTAGAGGAGGCTACGAGCAGTACTTC.